The clone carrying this T cell receptor beta chain was detected many times. Its antigen is not identified. Time point meaning: pre-sensitization, week 0. Treatment meaning: therapeutic diphenylcyclopropenone sensitization with weekly scalp DPC. The starting material, unfractionated whole blood, was used for total RNA extraction. Per germline, CDR1 LGHNT and CDR2 FRNRAP. The CDR3 is 14 amino acids. Trimming stripped 7 bases from V and 2 bases from J, with 15 bases between. The data belong to a study of human T cells and chemical hapten exposure. At the level of the study: Scalp application of diphenylcyclopropenone was performed weekly in patients across the entire approximately 25-week study.

Findings and caveats of the study: PT1 expanded TCR counts and patch test score were linked, and their correlation was positive. TCRs at a frequency above 1 in 1000 stayed unchanged with DPC sensitization.

TCRdb analysed the RACE reads with MiXCR anew, one entry per CDR3 protein. The sample lists roughly 380,000 distinct CDR3 sequences, 4% to 6% seen once, with just over 2.5% in the top ten. The sequence derives from a woman in her fifties or sixties with alopecia areata. Some clones in this sample may be carry-over from other donors' samples. The chain links TRBV12-5 to TRBJ2-7, with D possibly TRBD1 on 6 matching bases. The sample here was whole blood, taken in connection with sensitization to the hapten diphenylcyclopropenone (DPC). The CDR3 protein is CASALGGAPYEQYF. DNA of the CDR3: TGTGCTAGTGCCCTTGGGGGCGCGCCCTACGAGCAGTACTTC.